The clone carrying this T cell receptor beta chain has only one observation. The antigen is not known. The germline gene is not matched at one end of the junction; a read error may be the cause. These data originate in a study of T-cell reconstitution after alpha-beta-depleted transplantation in children. Study-wide findings and caveats: Newly produced T cells mostly provided counts and TCRbeta diversity after one year, as hyperexpanded clones declined. Expanded clones from the graft, numbering several hundred, reportedly supplied alpha-beta T cells about two months after transplant.

Germline-derived CDR1 and CDR2 are DFQATT and SNEGSKA (reference sequence). The CDR3 consists of 18 residues. Unique molecular identifiers were built into the TCRbeta library. TCRdb re-analysed the PCR reads in MiXCR, keeping a single row per CDR3 protein. Of about 500,000 distinct CDR3 sequences listed, about an eighth are singletons. The chain recombines TRBV20-1 with TRBJ1-4; 8 bases align to TRBD1. The receptor comes from a female patient aged 2-9 years who had a stem cell transplant for aplastic anemia, so the T cells may come from the graft donor. The source material was PBMCs, mostly from graft donor cells, sampled 180 days after TCRalphabeta/CD19-depleted stem cell transplant. The CDR3 loop reads CCARDPPRGHRSREKLFF. The DNA for the CDR3 is TGCTGTGCTAGAGATCCCCCCAGGGGGCATCGTTCTCGGGAAAAACTGTTTTTT.